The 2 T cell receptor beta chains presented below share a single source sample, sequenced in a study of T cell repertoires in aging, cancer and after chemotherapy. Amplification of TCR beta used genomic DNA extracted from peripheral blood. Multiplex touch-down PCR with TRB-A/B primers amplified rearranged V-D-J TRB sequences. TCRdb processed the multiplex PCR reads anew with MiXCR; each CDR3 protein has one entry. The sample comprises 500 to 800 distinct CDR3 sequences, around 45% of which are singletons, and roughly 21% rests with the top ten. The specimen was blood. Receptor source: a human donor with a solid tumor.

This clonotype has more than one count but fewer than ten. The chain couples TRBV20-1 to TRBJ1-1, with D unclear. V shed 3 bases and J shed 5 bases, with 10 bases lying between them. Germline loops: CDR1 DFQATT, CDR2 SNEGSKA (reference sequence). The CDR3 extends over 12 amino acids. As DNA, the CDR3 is TGCAGTGCTAGGTTTACAGAAACTGAAGCTTTCTTT. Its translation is CSARFTETEAFF.

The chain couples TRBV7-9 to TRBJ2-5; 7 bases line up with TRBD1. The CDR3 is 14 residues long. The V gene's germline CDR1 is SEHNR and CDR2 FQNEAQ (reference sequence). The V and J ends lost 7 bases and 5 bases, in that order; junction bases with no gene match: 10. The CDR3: CASKMTGPDETQYF. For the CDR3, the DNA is TGTGCCAGCAAGATGACAGGGCCCGACGAGACCCAGTACTTC.